This TCR beta chain was documented in a study of T cells in Graves' hyperthyroidism and ophthalmopathy. Overall study findings and caveats: Ophthalmopathy was separated from stable hyperthyroidism by a 13 V-J model.

Absence of ophthalmopathy progression within 18 months defined stable Graves' hyperthyroidism. The V gene lost 2 bases and the J gene lost 0 bases, with 8 bases spanning the gap. This CDR3 region has 15 residues. Germline lookup yields CDR1 MDHEN and CDR2 SYDVKM. RNA transcripts gave rise to amplified TCR beta CDR3 regions. HTBI primers were used for first-round RT-PCR of the TCR CDR3. TCRdb re-derived calls from the multiplex PCR reads in MiXCR, one entry per CDR3 protein. The sample carries about 210,000 distinct CDR3 sequences, 15% to 20% recorded once. This clonotype has ten or more counts. Its specificity is unknown.

The rearrangement joins TRBV28 to TRBJ1-5; D is undetermined. The receptor was derived from a man aged 50-60 years with Graves' hyperthyroidism. The sequencing input was blood. The CDR3 spells CASSLGGYSNQPQHF. The CDR3 nucleotides read TGTGCCAGCAGTTTAGGAGGATATAGCAATCAGCCCCAGCATTTT.